A single T cell receptor beta chain is shown here with its context. This receptor's antigen is unknown. One base away there is no much larger clone; base qualities are not given. The data were taken from a study of blood T cell repertoires in COVID-19 (dated by TCRdb to the early 2020s). Describing the broader study: Collaborator samples came from the United States, Italy and Spain and covered acute and convalescent phases of COVID-19. The material from the prospective study consisted of cDNA or gDNA derived from T cells, B-cell-depleted T cells, or PBMCs. Deeply sampled blood TCRbeta repertoires from subjects exposed to, actively infected with, or recovered from COVID-19 were included in the dataset. The repertoires were released in a freely available public database meant as a resource for research on the immune response to SARS-CoV-2. Samples came from the ongoing ImmuneRACE study (first 160 participants) plus 1,254 subjects from 6 global collaborators. The sample metadata nearly always contained a de-identified subject ID, COVID-19 status, age in years and sex. HLA class I and class II types, where available, came from metadata supplied by the sample provider rather than from assay-based typing. The paper's findings and limits, for the study overall: The amount of clinical and demographic metadata varied by source and participant and was provided uncurated.

Collaborating institutions collected whole blood in K2EDTA tubes following their own protocols. Collaborator samples were shipped for TCRbeta analysis as frozen whole blood, isolated PBMCs, or DNA extracted from either sample type. TCRbeta CDR3 regions were amplified from genomic DNA using the immunoSEQ Assay, a bias-controlled multiplex PCR. The study's processing was this. Nucleated cell counts per sample were estimated from amplification of reference gene primers within the assay. To quantify the absolute abundance of each unique TCRbeta CDR3 rearrangement, sequence reads were collapsed and filtered. For each sample, productive Simpson clonality was calculated as the square root of Simpson's diversity index over productive rearrangements. The table comes from immuneACCESS by way of TCRdb, which keeps in-frame sequences with V and J called. Part of the clones is missing from these tables; in studies checked, under half for an unresolved V gene and the rest for unknown reasons. The DNA was the basis for D and trimming; V, J and clone size are from that table. This sample comprises roughly 80,000 clones, around 90% of them detected only once. Of the sample, around 9.8% falls within the top ten clones.

Here V drops 5 bases and J drops 6 bases, and the junction holds 12 bases not matched to any gene. Taken from the germline V gene (reference sequence), the CDR1 and CDR2 loops are MNHNY and SVGAGI. The CDR3, cysteine through phenylalanine, is 16 amino acids long. Only CDR3 DNA is held: 48 bases, read in frame from base 1. The sequence came from a human donor in a cohort sampled during active COVID-19. The receptor chain draws on TRBV6-6 and TRBJ2-3; 9 nucleotides in the junction match TRBD2. Input material: peripheral blood. The CDR3: CASSPLQTSGGDTQYF. The DNA sequence is TGTGCCAGCAGTCCCCTCCAGACTAGCGGAGGGGATACGCAGTATTTT.